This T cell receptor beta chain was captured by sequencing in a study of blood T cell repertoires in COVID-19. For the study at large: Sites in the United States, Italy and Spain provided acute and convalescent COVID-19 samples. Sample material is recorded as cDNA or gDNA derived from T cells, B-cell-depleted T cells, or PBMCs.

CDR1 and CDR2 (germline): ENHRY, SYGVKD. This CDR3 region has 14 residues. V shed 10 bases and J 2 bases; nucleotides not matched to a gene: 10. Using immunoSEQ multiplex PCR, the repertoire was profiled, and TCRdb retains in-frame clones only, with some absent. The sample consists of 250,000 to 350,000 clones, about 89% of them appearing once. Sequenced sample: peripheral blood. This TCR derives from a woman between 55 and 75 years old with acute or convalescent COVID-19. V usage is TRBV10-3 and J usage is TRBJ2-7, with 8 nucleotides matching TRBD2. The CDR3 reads CATSGGASAYEQYF. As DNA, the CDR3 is TGTGCCACCTCCGGGGGGGCCTCTGCCTACGAGCAGTACTTC.